This T cell receptor beta chain was documented in a study of blood T cells in healthy people across ages. This clonotype was picked up a small number of times. The CDR3 length is 15 residues. V was clipped by 0 bases and J by 8 bases; unmatched bases: 5. CDR1 and CDR2 from the germline V gene are DFQATT and SNEGSKA (reference sequence). Primed by a sample-barcoded 5' primer and a J-beta primer mix, a second PCR proceeded for roughly 7 to 12 cycles. Using its own MiXCR run on the 5' RACE reads, TCRdb lists one record per CDR3 protein. The sample carries some 1.4 million distinct CDR3 sequences, roughly 40% recorded once.

The chain links TRBV20-1 to TRBJ2-1; 12 bases map to TRBD2. Material for sequencing was blood. This TCR came from a woman under 30 in good health. The CDR3 spells CSARDTSGGIDEQFF. In DNA, the CDR3 is TGCAGTGCTAGAGATACTAGCGGGGGGATTGATGAGCAGTTCTTC.